This TCR beta chain was retrieved from a study of CD8 T cells in Susac syndrome. Study-level background: At the time their blood was drawn, patients with Susac syndrome were either therapy-naive, on corticosteroids (with some of them also receiving intravenous immunoglobulin), or on intravenous immunoglobulin alone.

This CDR3 has 11 amino acids. Trimming pared 5 bases from V and 8 bases from J, leaving 12 bases between. Per the germline V gene, CDR1 is SQVTM and CDR2 is ANQGSEA. Random hexamers were used to reverse transcribe 0.5 to 1 ug of RNA. TCRdb processed the immunoSEQ multiplex PCR reads anew with MiXCR; each CDR3 protein has one entry. The sample holds under 150,000 distinct CDR3 sequences, approximately 95% seen once. The chain is built from TRBV29-1 and TRBJ1-2; possible D gene TRBD1, 5 bases. The source material was CD4+ T cells from PBMCs. This clonotype was obtained from a human donor with Susac syndrome. The CDR3 coding sequence is TGCAGCGTTCTGGGGCGGGAGGGCTACACCTTC. This codes for CSVLGREGYTF.